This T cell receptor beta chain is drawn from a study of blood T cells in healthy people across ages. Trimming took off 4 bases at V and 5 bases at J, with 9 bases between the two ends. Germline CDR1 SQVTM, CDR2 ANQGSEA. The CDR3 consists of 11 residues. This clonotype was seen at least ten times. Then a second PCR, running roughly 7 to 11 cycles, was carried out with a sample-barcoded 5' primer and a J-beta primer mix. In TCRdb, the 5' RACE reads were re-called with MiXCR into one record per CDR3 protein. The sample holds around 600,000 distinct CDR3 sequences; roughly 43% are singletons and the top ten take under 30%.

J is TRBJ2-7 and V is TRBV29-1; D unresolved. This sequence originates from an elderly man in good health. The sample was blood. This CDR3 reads CSVGNGDEQYF. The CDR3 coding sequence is TGCAGCGTTGGTAATGGGGACGAGCAGTACTTC.